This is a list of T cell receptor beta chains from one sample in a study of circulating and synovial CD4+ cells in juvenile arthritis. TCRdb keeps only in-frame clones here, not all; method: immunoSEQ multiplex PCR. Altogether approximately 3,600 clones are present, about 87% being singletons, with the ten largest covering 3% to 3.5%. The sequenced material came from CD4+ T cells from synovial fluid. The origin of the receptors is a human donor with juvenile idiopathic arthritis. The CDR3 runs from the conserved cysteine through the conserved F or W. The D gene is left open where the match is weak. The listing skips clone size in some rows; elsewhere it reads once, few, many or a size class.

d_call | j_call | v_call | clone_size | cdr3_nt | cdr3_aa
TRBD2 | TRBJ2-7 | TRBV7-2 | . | TGTGCCAGCAGCATCCTAGCGGGAAAGACCTACGAGCAGTACTTC | CASSILAGKTYEQYF
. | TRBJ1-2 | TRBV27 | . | TGTGCCAGCAGTTTAGATACTCGGGGAAGCTATGGCTACACCTTC | CASSLDTRGSYGYTF
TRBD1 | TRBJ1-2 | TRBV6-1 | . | TGTGCCAGCAGTGTAAGGCCGGGACAGGGATTCGTCTATGGCTACACCTTC | CASSVRPGQGFVYGYTF
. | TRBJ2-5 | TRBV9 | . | TGTGCCAGCAGCGCAGGGGCCCCAGAGACCCAGTACTTC | CASSAGAPETQYF
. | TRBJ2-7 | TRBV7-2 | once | TGTGCCAGCAGCGCTATGCCCCTAAGCTCCTACGAGCAGTACTTC | CASSAMPLSSYEQYF
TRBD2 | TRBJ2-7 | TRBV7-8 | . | TGTGCCAGCAGCTTAGGGCGGGAGAGAGCCTACGAGCAGTACTTC | CASSLGRERAYEQYF
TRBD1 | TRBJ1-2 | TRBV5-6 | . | TGTGCCAGCAGCGAACAGGGGTGGAGAGGCTACACCTTC | CASSEQGWRGYTF
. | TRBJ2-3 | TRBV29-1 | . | TGCAGCGGTACAGGAACTACAGATACGCAGTATTTT | CSGTGTTDTQYF
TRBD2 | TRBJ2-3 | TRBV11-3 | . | TGTGCCAGCAGCTTGGGCCAGGGACTAGCGGCAAGCACAGATACGCAGTATTTT | CASSLGQGLAASTDTQYF
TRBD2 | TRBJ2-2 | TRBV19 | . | TGTGCCAGTAGTGGGACTACAAACACCGGGGAGCTGTTTTTT | CASSGTTNTGELFF
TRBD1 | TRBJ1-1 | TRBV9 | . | TGTGCCAGCAGCCCTGCGGACAGGGCCTACACTGAAGCTTTCTTT | CASSPADRAYTEAFF
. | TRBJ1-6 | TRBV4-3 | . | TGCGCCAGCAGGATCACACGGGACTCCTATAATTCGCCCCTCCACTTT | CASRITRDSYNSPLHF
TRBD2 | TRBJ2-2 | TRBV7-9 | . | TGTGCCAGCAGCTCCAGCCTAGCGGGCCTCCTGGAGCTGTTTTTT | CASSSSLAGLLELFF
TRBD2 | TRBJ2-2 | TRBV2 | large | TGTGCCAGCAGGGCGGGAGCGAGGGACACCGGGGAGCTGTTTTTT | CASRAGARDTGELFF
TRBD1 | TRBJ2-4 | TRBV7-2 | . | TGTGCCAGTGGGACAGGGATGGAAAACATTCAGTACTTC | CASGTGMENIQYF
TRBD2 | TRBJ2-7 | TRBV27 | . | TGTGCCAGCAGCCGAACTAGCGGGGGGTTATACGAGCAGTACTTC | CASSRTSGGLYEQYF
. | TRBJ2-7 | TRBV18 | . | TGTGCCAGCTCCCCCATGGACAGAGACGAGCAGTACTTC | CASSPMDRDEQYF
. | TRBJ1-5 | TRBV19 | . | TGTGCCAGTAGTATTCGTCTCGAGGGGGTAGCAAGTCAGCCCCAGCATTTT | CASSIRLEGVASQPQHF
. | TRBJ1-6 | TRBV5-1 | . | TGCGCCAGCACCCCTGAGTTCGGGGTTCGGAACTCCCCCCTCCACTTT | CASTPEFGVRNSPLHF
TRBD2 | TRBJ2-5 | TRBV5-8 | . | TGTGCCAGCAGCGTAGGGACTAGCGGGCAAGAGACCCAGTACTTC | CASSVGTSGQETQYF
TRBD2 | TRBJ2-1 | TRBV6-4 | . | TGTGCCAGCAGGGGGACTAGCGGGAGGGGTGAGCAGTTCTTC | CASRGTSGRGEQFF
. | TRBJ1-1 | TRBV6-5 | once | TGTGCCAGCAGATTGTCTCTGAACACTGAAGCTTTCTTT | CASRLSLNTEAFF